The clone carrying this TCR beta chain was counted many times. Its antigen remains unknown. These data come from a study of regulatory T cells in long-lasting Graves disease. The study, taken as a whole, reports: Among persistent patients, a larger number of public clonotypes were shared (approximately 3,000) than among newly diagnosed patients (approximately 970).

Construction of the TCR beta libraries employed iRepertoire HTBI primers in conjunction with Arm-PCR of CDR3 regions. TCRdb reprocessed the multiplex PCR reads via MiXCR and lists one record per CDR3 protein. The sample shows over 450,000 distinct CDR3 sequences, roughly 21% of them seen only once. The CDR3 is made up of 13 amino acids. CDR1 SGHNT and CDR2 YYREEE come from the germline V gene (reference sequence). V was shortened by 4 bases and J by 1 base, with 8 bases between the two germline ends. Time point here: persistent/refractory GD, antithyroid drugs over 5 years with positive TRAb. PBMC-derived RNA was used for the TCR library. Around 9 milliliters of peripheral blood were drawn into EDTA tubes.

The clonotype originates from a female donor with Graves disease. This chain uses TRBV5-4 with TRBJ2-5; D is unclear. The sequencing used peripheral blood mononuclear cells (PBMCs), collected when the disease was refractory, from a patient treated with antithyroid drugs. The CDR3 sequence is CASSVTVQETQYF. CDR3 DNA: TGTGCCAGCAGCGTGACGGTCCAAGAGACCCAGTACTTC.